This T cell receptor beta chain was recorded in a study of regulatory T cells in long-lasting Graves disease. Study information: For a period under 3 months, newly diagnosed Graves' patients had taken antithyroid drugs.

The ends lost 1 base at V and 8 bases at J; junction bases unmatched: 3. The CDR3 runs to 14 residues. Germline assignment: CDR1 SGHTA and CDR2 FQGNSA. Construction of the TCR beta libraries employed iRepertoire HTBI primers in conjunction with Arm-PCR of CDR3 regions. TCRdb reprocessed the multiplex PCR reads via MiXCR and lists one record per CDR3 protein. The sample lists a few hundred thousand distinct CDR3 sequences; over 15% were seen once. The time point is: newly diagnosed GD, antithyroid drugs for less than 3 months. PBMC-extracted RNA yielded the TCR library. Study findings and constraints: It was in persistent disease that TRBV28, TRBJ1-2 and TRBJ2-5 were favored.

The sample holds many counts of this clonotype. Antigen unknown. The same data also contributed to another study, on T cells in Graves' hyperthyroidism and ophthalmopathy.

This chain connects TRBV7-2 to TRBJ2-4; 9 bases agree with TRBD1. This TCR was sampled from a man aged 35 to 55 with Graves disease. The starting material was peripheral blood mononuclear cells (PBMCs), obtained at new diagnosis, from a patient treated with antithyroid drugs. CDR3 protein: CASSLDRGLDIQYF. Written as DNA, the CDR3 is TGTGCCAGCAGCTTAGACAGGGGGCTGGACATTCAGTACTTC.